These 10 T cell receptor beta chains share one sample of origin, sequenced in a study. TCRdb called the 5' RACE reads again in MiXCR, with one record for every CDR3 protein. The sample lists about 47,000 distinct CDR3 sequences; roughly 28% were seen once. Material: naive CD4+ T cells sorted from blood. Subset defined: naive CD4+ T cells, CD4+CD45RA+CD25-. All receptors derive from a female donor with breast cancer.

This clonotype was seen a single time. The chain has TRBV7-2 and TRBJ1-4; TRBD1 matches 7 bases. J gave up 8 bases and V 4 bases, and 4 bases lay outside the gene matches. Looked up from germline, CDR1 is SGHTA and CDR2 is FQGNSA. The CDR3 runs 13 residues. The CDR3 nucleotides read TGTGCCAGCAGCTCAGGGGGGTGGGAAAAACTGTTTTTT. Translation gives CASSSGGWEKLFF.

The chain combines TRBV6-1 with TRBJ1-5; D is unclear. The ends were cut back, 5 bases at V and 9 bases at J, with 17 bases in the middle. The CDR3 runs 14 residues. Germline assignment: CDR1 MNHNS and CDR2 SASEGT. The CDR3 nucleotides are TGTGCCAGCAGTTCCGGGGAGCCCCCAGGGCCCCAGCATTTT. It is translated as CASSSGEPPGPQHF.

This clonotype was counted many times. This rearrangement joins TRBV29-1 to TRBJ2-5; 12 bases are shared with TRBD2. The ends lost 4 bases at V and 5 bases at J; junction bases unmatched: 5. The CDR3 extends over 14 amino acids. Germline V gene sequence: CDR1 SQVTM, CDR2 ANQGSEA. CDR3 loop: CSVASGRAAETQYF. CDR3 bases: TGCAGCGTTGCTAGCGGGAGGGCCGCGGAGACCCAGTACTTC.

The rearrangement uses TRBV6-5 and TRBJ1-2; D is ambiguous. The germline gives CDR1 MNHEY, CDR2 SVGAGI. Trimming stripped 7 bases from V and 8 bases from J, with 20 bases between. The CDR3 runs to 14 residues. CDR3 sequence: CASTTRPLQEGYTF. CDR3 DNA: TGTGCCAGCACCACCCGGCCACTTCAAGAAGGCTACACCTTC.

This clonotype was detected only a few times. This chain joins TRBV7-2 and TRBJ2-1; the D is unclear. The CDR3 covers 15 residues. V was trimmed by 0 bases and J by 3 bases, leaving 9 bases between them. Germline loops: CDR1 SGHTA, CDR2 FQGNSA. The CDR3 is CASSLAGGLYNEQFF. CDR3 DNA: TGTGCCAGCAGCTTAGCGGGTGGGCTCTACAATGAGCAGTTCTTC.

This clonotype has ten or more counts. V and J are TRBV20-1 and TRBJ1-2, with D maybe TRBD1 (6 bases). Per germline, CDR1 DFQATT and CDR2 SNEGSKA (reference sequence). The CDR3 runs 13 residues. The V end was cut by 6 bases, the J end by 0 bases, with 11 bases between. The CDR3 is CSAPDSTNYGYTF. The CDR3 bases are TGCAGTGCCCCGGACAGTACTAACTATGGCTACACCTTC.

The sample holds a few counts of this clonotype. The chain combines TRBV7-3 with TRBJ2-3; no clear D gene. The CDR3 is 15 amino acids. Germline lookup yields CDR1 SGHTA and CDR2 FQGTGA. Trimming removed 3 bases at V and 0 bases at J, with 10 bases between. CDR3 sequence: CASSLKSSSTDTQYF. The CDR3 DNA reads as TGTGCCAGCAGCTTGAAATCATCTAGCACAGATACGCAGTATTTT.

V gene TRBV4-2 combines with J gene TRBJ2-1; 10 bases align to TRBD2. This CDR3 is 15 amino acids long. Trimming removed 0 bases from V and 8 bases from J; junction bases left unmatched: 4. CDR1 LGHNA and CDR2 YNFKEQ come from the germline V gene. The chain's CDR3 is CASSQDHSGRYEQFF. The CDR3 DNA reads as TGTGCCAGCAGCCAAGATCATAGCGGGAGGTATGAGCAGTTCTTC.

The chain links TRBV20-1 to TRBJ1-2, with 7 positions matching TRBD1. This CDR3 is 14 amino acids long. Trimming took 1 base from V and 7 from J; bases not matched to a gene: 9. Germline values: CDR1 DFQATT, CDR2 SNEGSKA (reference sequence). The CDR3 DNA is TGCAGTGCTAGAGGGGGAGGGGGCGGACTTGGCTACACCTTC. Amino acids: CSARGGGGGLGYTF.

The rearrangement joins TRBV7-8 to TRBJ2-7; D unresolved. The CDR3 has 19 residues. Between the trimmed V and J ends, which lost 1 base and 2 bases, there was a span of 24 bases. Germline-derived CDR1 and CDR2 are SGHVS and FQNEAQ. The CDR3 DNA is TGTGCCAGCAGCTTAGTGGTAGGAGCCCGAGGACGCAATACCTACGAGCAGTACTTC. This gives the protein CASSLVVGARGRNTYEQYF.